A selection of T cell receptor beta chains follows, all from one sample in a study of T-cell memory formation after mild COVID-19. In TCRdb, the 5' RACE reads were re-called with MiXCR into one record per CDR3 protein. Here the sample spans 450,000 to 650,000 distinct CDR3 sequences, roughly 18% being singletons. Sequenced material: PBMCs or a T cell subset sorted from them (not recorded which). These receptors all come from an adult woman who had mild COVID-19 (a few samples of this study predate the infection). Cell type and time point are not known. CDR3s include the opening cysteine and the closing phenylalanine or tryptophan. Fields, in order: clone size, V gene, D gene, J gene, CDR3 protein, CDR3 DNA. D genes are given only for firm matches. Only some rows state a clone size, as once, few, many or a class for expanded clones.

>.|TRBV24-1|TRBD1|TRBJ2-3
CATLGQEGTDTQYF
TGTGCCACCCTCGGACAGGAGGGCACAGATACGCAGTATTTT
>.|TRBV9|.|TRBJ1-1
CASSVSIGNTEAFF
TGTGCCAGCAGCGTATCCATAGGGAACACTGAAGCTTTCTTT
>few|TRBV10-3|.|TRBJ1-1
CAIAAVLNTEAFF
TGTGCCATCGCGGCAGTCCTGAACACTGAAGCTTTCTTT
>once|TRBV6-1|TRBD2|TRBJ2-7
CASRPTSGRPYEQYF
TGTGCCAGCAGACCTACTAGCGGGAGACCCTACGAGCAGTACTTC
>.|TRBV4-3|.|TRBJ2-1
CASSQGLALGSYNEQFF
TGCGCCAGCAGCCAAGGCCTAGCCCTAGGCTCCTACAATGAGCAGTTCTTC
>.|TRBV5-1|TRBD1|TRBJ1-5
CASSLGQGIEPQHF
TGCGCCAGCAGCTTGGGACAGGGGATTGAGCCCCAGCATTTT
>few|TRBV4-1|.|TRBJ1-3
CASSQDGGRRSGNTIYF
TGCGCCAGCAGCCAAGACGGCGGCAGGCGATCGGGAAACACCATATATTTT
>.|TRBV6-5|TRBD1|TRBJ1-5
CASTPGQGNQPQHF
TGTGCCAGCACACCGGGACAGGGCAATCAGCCCCAGCATTTT
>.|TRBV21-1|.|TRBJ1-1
CASSGLGQGMNTEAFF
TGTGCCAGCAGCGGATTGGGACAGGGCATGAACACTGAAGCTTTCTTT
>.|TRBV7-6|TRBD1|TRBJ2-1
CASSSGTGVFQVF
TGTGCCAGCAGCTCCGGGACAGGGGTCTTTCAAGTCTTC
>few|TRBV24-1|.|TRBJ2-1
CATSDLSTYNEQFF
TGTGCCACCAGTGATTTGAGTACGTACAATGAGCAGTTCTTC
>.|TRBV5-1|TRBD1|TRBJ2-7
CASSLRGQGSSEQYF
TGCGCCAGCAGCTTACGGGGACAGGGTAGTAGCGAGCAGTACTTC
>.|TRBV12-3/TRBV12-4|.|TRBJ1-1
CASSPSGGAQAFF
TGTGCCAGCAGCCCGAGTGGGGGGGCCCAAGCTTTCTTT
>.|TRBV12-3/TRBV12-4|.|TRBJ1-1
CASSLRAQKNTEAFF
TGTGCCAGCAGTTTACGAGCCCAGAAGAACACTGAAGCTTTCTTT
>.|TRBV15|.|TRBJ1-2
CATSPDLTGNYGYTF
TGTGCCACCAGCCCCGACCTAACAGGGAACTATGGCTACACCTTC